One and the same sample provided the 8 T cell receptor beta chains below, sequenced in a study of cytomegalovirus exposure and HLA in healthy donors. Profiling relied on immunoSEQ multiplex PCR, and the TCRdb table lists in-frame clones only, not all of them. The data contain 150,000 to 200,000 clones, 85% of them singletons. Sequences were obtained from PBMCs. The receptors were gathered from a man in his thirties or forties in good health and CMV-seropositive.

This chain links TRBV11-2 with TRBJ2-7, with TRBD1 identical over 9 bases. V shed 1 base and J 6 bases; nucleotides not matched to a gene: 4. The CDR3 consists of 14 residues. Germline CDR1 is SGHAT and CDR2 is FQNNGV. This CDR3 is CASSLGGQGGEQYF. The DNA of the CDR3 is TGTGCCAGCAGCTTAGGGGGACAGGGCGGCGAGCAGTACTTC. The whole variable domain, remainder taken from reference TRBV11-2 and TRBJ2-7, is EAGVAQSPRYKIIEKRQSVAFWCNPISGHATLYWYQQILGQGPKLLIQFQNNGVVDDSQLPKDRFSAERLKGVDSTLKIQPAKLEDSAVYLCASSLGGQGGEQYFGPGTRLTVT.

The chain has TRBV25-1 and TRBJ1-1, with 8 positions matching TRBD1. V gave up 8 bases and J gave up 7 bases; unmatched junction bases: 3. The CDR3 length is 11 residues. CDR1 and CDR2 from the germline V gene are MGHDK and SYGVNS. DNA for the CDR3: TGTGCCAGCGGACAGGGAGGTGAAGCTTTCTTT. This encodes CASGQGGEAFF.

This clone was seen just once. This rearrangement joins TRBV2 to TRBJ1-2; D not certain. This CDR3 comprises 13 residues. Germline CDR1 and CDR2: SNHLY and FYNNEI. The V end was cut by 6 bases, the J end by 4 bases, with 12 bases between. The CDR3 nucleotides are TGTGCCAGCAGAACCGACGGACTCTATGGCTACACCTTC. Its translation is CASRTDGLYGYTF.

This clone was seen once. The chain joins TRBV20-1 to TRBJ1-2, with D uncertain. The CDR3 spans 11 residues. Germline CDR1 is DFQATT and CDR2 is SNEGSKA (reference sequence). Between the trimmed V and J ends, which lost 4 bases and 6 bases, there was a span of 9 bases. The DNA for the CDR3 is TGCAGTGCTATTGAGTACGATGGCTACACCTTC. This translates into CSAIEYDGYTF.

The chain couples TRBV18 to TRBJ1-1, with a tentative D call TRBD1 (5 bases). The CDR3 extends over 14 amino acids. V was pared by 6 bases and J by 3 bases, with 14 bases between. The germline V gene has CDR1 KGHSH and CDR2 LQKENI. CDR3 coding DNA: TGTGCCAGCTCCGCAAGTTGGGGGGACACTGAAGCTTTCTTT. Its protein is CASSASWGDTEAFF.

V usage is TRBV5-4 and J usage is TRBJ2-2; D not certain. The V end lost 2 bases, the J end lost 4 bases, and 6 bases lay between the germline ends. Germline-derived CDR1 and CDR2 are SGHNT and YYREEE (reference sequence). This CDR3 has 13 residues. Written as DNA, the CDR3 is TGTGCCAGCAGCTTCGCCGGCACCGGGGAGCTGTTTTTT. This sequence encodes CASSFAGTGELFF.

By its share, this clone is medium-sized. The chain is built from TRBV19 and TRBJ2-1; 10 nucleotides line up with TRBD2. The V gene's germline CDR1 is LNHDA and CDR2 SQIVND (reference sequence). This CDR3 has 15 amino acids. Losses at the gene ends were 3 bases for V and 4 bases for J; bases not matched to a gene: 3. The DNA for the CDR3 is TGTGCCAGTAGTATCACTAGCGGGGCGTACAATGAGCAGTTCTTC. It codes for CASSITSGAYNEQFF.

This clone has just one count. The chain carries TRBV6-1 and TRBJ1-1; weak D call: TRBD1 (6 bases). Germline values: CDR1 MNHNS, CDR2 SASEGT. The CDR3 covers 12 residues. Trimming left V 4 bases short and J 4 bases short, with 7 bases between. The CDR3 protein is CASSVGGTEAFF. The CDR3 DNA is TGTGCCAGCAGTGTAGGGGGCACTGAAGCTTTCTTT.